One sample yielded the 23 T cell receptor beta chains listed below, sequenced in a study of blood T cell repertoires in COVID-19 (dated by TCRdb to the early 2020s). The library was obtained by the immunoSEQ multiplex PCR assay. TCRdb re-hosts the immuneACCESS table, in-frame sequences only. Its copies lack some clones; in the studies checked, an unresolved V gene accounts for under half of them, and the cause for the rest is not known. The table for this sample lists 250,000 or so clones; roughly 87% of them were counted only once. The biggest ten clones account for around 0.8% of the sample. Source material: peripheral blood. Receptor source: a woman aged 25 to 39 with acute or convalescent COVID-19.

The CDR3 is CASSQVSRGTGELFF. In nucleotides, the CDR3 is TGTGCCAGCAGCCAAGTGTCCCGGGGAACCGGGGAGCTGTTTTTT. The rearrangement joins TRBV4-2 to TRBJ2-2; tentative D call: TRBD2 (5 bases). The CDR3 has 15 residues. Germline assignment: CDR1 LGHNA and CDR2 YNFKEQ. Trimming shortened V by 1 base and J by 5 bases, and 11 bases separated the two germline ends.

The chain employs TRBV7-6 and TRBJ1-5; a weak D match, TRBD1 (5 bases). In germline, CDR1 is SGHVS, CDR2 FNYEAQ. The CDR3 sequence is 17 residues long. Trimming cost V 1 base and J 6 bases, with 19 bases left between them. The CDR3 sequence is CASSLVSGRASIQPQHF. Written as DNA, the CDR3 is TGTGCCAGCAGCTTAGTGAGTGGCAGGGCATCGATTCAGCCCCAGCATTTT. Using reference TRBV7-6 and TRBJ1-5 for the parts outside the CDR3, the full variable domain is GAGVSQSPRYKVTKRGQDVALRCDPISGHVSLYWYRQALGQGPEFLTYFNYEAQQDKSGLPNDRFSAERPEGSISTLTIQRTEQRDSAMYRCASSLVSGRASIQPQHFGDGTRLSIL.

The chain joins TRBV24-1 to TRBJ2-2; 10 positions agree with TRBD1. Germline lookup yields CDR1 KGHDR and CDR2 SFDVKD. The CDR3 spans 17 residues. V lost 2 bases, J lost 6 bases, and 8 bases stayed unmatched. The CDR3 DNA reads TGTGCCACCAGTGATTCAGTGGTTGGACAGGGGGCCGGGGAGCTGTTTTTT. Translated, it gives CATSDSVVGQGAGELFF.

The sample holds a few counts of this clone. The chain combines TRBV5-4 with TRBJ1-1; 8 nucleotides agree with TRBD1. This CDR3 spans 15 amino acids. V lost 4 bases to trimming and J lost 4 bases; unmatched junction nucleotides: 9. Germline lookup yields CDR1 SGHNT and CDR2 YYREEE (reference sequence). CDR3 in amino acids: CASSQVDRVGTEAFF. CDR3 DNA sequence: TGTGCCAGCAGCCAAGTGGACAGGGTAGGCACTGAAGCTTTCTTT.

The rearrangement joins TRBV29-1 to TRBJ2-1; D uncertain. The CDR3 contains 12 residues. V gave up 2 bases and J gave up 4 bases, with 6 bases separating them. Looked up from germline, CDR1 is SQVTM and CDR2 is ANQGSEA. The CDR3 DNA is TGCAGCGTTGAAAAGGAGTACAATGAGCAGTTCTTC. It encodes CSVEKEYNEQFF.

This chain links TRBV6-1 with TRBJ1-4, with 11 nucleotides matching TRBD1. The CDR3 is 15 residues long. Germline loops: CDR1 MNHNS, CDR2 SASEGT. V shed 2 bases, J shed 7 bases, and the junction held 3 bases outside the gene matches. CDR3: CASSERTGGPEKLFF. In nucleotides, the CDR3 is TGTGCCAGCAGTGAAAGGACAGGGGGCCCTGAAAAACTGTTTTTT.

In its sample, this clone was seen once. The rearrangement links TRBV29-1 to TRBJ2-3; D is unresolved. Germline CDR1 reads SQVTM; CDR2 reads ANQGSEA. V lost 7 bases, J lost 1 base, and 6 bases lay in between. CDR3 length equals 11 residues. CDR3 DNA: TGCAGCGCCTTCGGCACAGATACGCAGTATTTT. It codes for CSAFGTDTQYF.

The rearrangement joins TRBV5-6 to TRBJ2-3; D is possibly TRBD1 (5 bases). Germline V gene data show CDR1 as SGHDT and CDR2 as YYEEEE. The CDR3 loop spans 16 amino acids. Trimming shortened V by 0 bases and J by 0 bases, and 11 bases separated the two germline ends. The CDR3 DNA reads TGTGCCAGCAGCTTGGTTTTGCAGGGTAGCACAGATACGCAGTATTTT. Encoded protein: CASSLVLQGSTDTQYF.

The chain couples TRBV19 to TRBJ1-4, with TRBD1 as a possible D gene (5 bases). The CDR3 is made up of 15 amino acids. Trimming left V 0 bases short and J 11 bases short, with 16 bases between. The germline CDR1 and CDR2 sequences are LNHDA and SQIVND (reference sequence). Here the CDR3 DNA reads TGTGCCAGTAGTATAGATGAAGGAGGACGGGGGAAACTGTTTTTT. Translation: CASSIDEGGRGKLFF.

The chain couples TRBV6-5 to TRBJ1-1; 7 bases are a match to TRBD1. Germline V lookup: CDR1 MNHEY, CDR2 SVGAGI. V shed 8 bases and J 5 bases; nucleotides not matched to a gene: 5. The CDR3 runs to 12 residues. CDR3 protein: CASPQGGTEAFF. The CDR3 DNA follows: TGTGCCAGCCCCCAGGGGGGAACTGAAGCTTTCTTT.

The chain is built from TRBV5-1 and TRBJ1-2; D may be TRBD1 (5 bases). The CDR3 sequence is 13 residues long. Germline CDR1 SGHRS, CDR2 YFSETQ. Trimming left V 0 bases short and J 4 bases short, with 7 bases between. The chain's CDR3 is CASSLATGYGYTF. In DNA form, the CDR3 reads TGCGCCAGCAGCTTGGCTACAGGCTATGGCTACACCTTC.

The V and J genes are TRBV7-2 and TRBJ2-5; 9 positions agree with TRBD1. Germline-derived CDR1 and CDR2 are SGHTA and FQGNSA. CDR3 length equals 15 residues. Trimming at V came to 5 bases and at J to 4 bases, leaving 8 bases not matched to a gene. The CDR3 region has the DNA TGTGCCAGCAGCCTATTCGGGACAGGGAGAGAGACCCAGTACTTC. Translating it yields CASSLFGTGRETQYF.

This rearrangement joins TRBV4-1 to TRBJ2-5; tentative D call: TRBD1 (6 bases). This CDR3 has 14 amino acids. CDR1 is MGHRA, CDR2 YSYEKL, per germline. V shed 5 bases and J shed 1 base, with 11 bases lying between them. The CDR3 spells CASSSGQSQETQYF. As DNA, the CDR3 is TGCGCCAGCAGCTCAGGACAGAGCCAAGAGACCCAGTACTTC.

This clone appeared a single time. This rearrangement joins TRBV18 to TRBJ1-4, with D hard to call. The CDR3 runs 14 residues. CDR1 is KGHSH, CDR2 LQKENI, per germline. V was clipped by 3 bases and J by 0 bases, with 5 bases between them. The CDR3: CASSPPSTNEKLFF. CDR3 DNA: TGTGCCAGCTCACCTCCCTCAACTAATGAAAAACTGTTTTTT. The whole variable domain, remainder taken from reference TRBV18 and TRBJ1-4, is NAGVMQNPRHLVRRRGQEARLRCSPMKGHSHVYWYRQLPEEGLKFMVYLQKENIIDESGMPKERFSAEFPKEGPSILRIQQVVRGDSAAYFCASSPPSTNEKLFFGSGTQLSVL.

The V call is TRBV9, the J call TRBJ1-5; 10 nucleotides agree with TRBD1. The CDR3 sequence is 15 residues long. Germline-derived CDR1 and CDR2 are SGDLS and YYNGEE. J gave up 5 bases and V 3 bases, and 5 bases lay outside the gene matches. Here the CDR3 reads CASSETGGYHQPQHF. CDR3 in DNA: TGTGCCAGCAGCGAGACAGGGGGCTACCATCAGCCCCAGCATTTT.

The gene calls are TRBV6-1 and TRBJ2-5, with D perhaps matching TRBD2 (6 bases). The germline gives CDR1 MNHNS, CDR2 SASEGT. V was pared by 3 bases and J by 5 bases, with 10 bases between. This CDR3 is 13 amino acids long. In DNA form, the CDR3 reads TGTGCCAGCAGTGACAGGGCGGGGGAGACCCAGTACTTC. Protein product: CASSDRAGETQYF.

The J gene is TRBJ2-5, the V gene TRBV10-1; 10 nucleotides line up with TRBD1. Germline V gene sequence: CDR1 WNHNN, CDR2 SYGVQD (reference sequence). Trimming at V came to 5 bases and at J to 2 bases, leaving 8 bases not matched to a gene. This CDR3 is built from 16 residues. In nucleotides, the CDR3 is TGCGCCAGCAGTAAATCCGGGGACAGGGGACAAGAGACCCAGTACTTC. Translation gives CASSKSGDRGQETQYF.

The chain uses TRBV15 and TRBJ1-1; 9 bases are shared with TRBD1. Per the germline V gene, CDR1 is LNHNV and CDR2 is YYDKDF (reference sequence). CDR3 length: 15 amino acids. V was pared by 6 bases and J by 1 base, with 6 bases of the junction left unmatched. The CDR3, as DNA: TGTGCCACCAGGCAACAGGGGGCTGGGAACACTGAAGCTTTCTTT. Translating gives CATRQQGAGNTEAFF.

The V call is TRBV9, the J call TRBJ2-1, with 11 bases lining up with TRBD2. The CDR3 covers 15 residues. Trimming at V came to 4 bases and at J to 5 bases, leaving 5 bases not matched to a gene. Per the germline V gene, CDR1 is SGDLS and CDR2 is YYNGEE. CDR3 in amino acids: CASSPTSGADNEQFF. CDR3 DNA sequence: TGTGCCAGCAGCCCGACTAGCGGGGCGGACAATGAGCAGTTCTTC.

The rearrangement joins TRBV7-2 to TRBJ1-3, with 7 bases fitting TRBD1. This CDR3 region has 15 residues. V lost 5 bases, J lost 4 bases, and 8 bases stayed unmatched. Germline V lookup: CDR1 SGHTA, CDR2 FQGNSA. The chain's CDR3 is CASSPSTGIGNTIYF. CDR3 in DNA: TGTGCCAGCAGCCCGTCGACAGGGATCGGAAACACCATATATTTT.

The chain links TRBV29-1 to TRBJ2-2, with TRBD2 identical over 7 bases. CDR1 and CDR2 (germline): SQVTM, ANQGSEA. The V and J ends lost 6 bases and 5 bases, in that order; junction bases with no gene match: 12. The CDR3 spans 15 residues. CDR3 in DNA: TGCAGCGTCAGGACGGGGGGAACACCGACCGGGGAGCTGTTTTTT. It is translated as CSVRTGGTPTGELFF.

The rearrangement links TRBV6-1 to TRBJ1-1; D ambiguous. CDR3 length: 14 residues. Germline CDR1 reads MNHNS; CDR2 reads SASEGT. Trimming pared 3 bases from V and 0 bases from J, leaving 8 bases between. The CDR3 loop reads CASSERILNTEAFF. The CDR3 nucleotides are TGTGCCAGCAGTGAGCGTATCCTGAACACTGAAGCTTTCTTT.

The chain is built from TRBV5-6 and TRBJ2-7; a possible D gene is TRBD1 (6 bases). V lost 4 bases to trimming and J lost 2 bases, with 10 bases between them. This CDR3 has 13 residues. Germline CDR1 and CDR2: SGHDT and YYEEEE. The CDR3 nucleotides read TGTGCCAGCAGCCACGCAGGGGCCTACGAGCAGTACTTC. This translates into CASSHAGAYEQYF. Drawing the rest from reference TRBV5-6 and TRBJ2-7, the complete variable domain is DAGVTQSPTHLIKTRGQQVTLRCSPKSGHDTVSWYQQALGQGPQFIFQYYEEEERQRGNFPDRFSGHQFPNYSSELNVNALLLGDSALYLCASSHAGAYEQYFGPGTRLTVT.